One and the same sample provided the 30 T cell receptor beta chains below, sequenced in a study of blood T cell repertoires in COVID-19. Sequenced by immunoSEQ multiplex PCR; TCRdb stores in-frame clones only, minus some. The sample has approximately 250,000 clones, over 75% seen once. The specimen was peripheral blood. These receptor sequences come from a human donor in a cohort sampled during active COVID-19.

The chain employs TRBV11-2 and TRBJ1-4; 8 positions match TRBD1. The germline V gene has CDR1 SGHAT and CDR2 FQNNGV. The CDR3 contains 15 residues. Trimming cost V 5 bases and J 7 bases; bases outside gene matches: 9. The CDR3 DNA reads TGTGCCAGCAGCCCAGGACAGGGAAGATTTGAAAAACTGTTTTTT. Amino acids: CASSPGQGRFEKLFF.

This clone was seen a few times. This rearrangement joins TRBV6-1 to TRBJ1-6; D call uncertain. Trimming stripped 6 bases from V and 7 bases from J, with 13 bases between. Per the germline V gene, CDR1 is MNHNS and CDR2 is SASEGT. CDR3 length: 14 residues. This CDR3 is CASRQRGGNSPLHF. CDR3 DNA: TGTGCCAGCAGACAGCGAGGAGGCAATTCACCCCTCCACTTT.

Only a few counts were recorded for this clone. J is TRBJ1-6 and V is TRBV23-1, with D unresolved. TRBV23-1 qualifies as an ORF whose function is uncertain. The CDR3 spans 13 residues. V was trimmed by 2 bases and J by 10 bases, leaving 9 bases between them. The CDR3, as DNA: TGCGCCAGCAGTCAAGGACTCTGGTCACCCCTCCACTTT. Protein: CASSQGLWSPLHF.

The V call is TRBV7-2, the J call TRBJ2-3, with D maybe TRBD2 (5 bases). The CDR3 covers 13 residues. The germline V gene encodes CDR1 SGHTA and CDR2 FQGNSA. Trimming took off 1 base at V and 6 bases at J, with 8 bases between the two ends. CDR3 sequence (DNA): TGTGCCAGCAGCTTAGTACTAGGGGATACGCAGTATTTT. Encoded protein: CASSLVLGDTQYF. Combining the CDR3 with reference TRBV7-2 and TRBJ2-3 gives the whole variable domain GAGVSQSPSNKVTEKGKDVELRCDPISGHTALYWYRQSLGQGLEFLIYFQGNSAPDKSGLPSDRFSAERTGGSVSTLTIQRTQQEDSAVYLCASSLVLGDTQYFGPGTRLTVL.

This rearrangement joins TRBV3-1 (or the pseudogene TRBV3-2) to TRBJ1-6, with 7 bases that match TRBD1. This CDR3 region has 14 residues. The J segment lost 10 bases and the V segment lost 4 bases, leaving 7 bases of the junction unmatched. Germline V gives CDR1 LGHDT, CDR2 YNNKEL (reference sequence). CDR3 loop: CASSLKGARSPLHF. DNA for the CDR3: TGTGCCAGCAGCCTAAAGGGGGCACGGTCACCCCTCCACTTT.

This clone was seen more than once but under ten times. The chain employs TRBV6-4 and TRBJ2-3, with TRBD2 identical over 8 bases. The CDR3 runs 16 residues. V trimming: 3 bases; J trimming: 9 bases; junction bases outside the gene matches: 14. Per the germline V gene, CDR1 is MRHNA and CDR2 is SNTAGT. The CDR3, as DNA: TGTGCCAGCAGTGAGGGGGCCTACTGGCCGGGAGGGACGCAGTATTTT. It is translated as CASSEGAYWPGGTQYF.

This clone was seen more than once but under ten times. The gene calls are TRBV27 and TRBJ2-1; 15 bases fit TRBD2. Germline V gives CDR1 MNHEY, CDR2 SMNVEV (reference sequence). The V gene end was trimmed by 3 bases and the J gene end by 8 bases; junction bases not matched to a gene: 17. The CDR3 sequence is 20 residues long. The CDR3 DNA sequence: TGTGCCAGCAGTTTCTCCCGGACTAGCGGGAGGGTAGGTGGTGGGGATGAGCAGTTCTTC. Protein sequence: CASSFSRTSGRVGGGDEQFF.

The V gene is TRBV5-4, the J gene TRBJ1-3; 8 bases line up with TRBD1. The CDR3 is 17 amino acids. The germline V gene encodes CDR1 SGHNT and CDR2 YYREEE (reference sequence). The J segment lost 2 bases and the V segment lost 4 bases, leaving 11 bases of the junction unmatched. This chain's CDR3 is CASSPASNRGAGNTIYF. CDR3 DNA sequence: TGTGCCAGCAGCCCGGCTTCGAACAGGGGGGCTGGAAACACCATATATTTT. The whole variable domain, remainder taken from reference TRBV5-4 and TRBJ1-3, is ETGVTQSPTHLIKTRGQQVTLRCSSQSGHNTVSWYQQALGQGPQFIFQYYREEENGRGNFPPRFSGLQFPNYSSELNVNALELDDSALYLCASSPASNRGAGNTIYFGEGSWLTVV.

V and J are TRBV3-1 (or the pseudogene TRBV3-2) and TRBJ2-7; D is perhaps TRBD1 (5 bases). V was cut by 1 base and J by 2 bases, with 12 bases left in between. This CDR3 has 15 residues. In germline, CDR1 is LGHDT, CDR2 YNNKEL (reference sequence). CDR3 DNA sequence: TGTGCCAGCAGCCAAGCAGTCGGCAGGGCCTACGAGCAGTACTTC. This translates into CASSQAVGRAYEQYF.

The rearrangement links TRBV15 to TRBJ2-5, with a weak D call TRBD2 (6 bases). CDR1 and CDR2 (germline): LNHNV, YYDKDF (reference sequence). V lost 1 base and J lost 5, with 11 bases in between. The CDR3 has 14 amino acids. CDR3 sequence: CATSRGGERETQYF. The DNA of the CDR3 is TGTGCCACCAGCAGAGGGGGGGAACGGGAGACCCAGTACTTC.

The CDR3 DNA reads as TGTGCCAGTAGTATACCAGGCGATTCACCCCTCCACTTT. This codes for CASSIPGDSPLHF. This rearrangement joins TRBV19 to TRBJ1-6; D is ambiguous. CDR1 is LNHDA, CDR2 SQIVND, per germline (reference sequence). CDR3 length: 13 amino acids. V lost 2 bases to trimming and J lost 8 bases, with 7 bases between them.

The chain employs TRBV3-1 (or the pseudogene TRBV3-2) and TRBJ2-5, with D perhaps matching TRBD1 (6 bases). The CDR3 runs to 20 residues. Germline V gives CDR1 LGHDT, CDR2 YNNKEL (reference sequence). V was pared by 0 bases and J by 3 bases, with 26 bases between. In nucleotides, the CDR3 is TGTGCCAGCAGCCAAGATCCTCACCCCGATGGTGGGGGCAGGGAAGAGACCCAGTACTTC. Residues: CASSQDPHPDGGGREETQYF.

In its sample, this clone was seen once. The chain couples TRBV18 to TRBJ1-1, with unresolved D. This CDR3 has 15 residues. The germline V gene encodes CDR1 KGHSH and CDR2 LQKENI. The ends were cut back, 1 base at V and 1 base at J, with 10 bases in the middle. For the CDR3, the DNA is TGTGCCAGCTCACCACAGATGGGCAGGAACACTGAAGCTTTCTTT. Its protein is CASSPQMGRNTEAFF.

This clone was seen just once. The genes are TRBV19 and TRBJ1-5, with unresolved D. V lost 2 bases, J lost 6 bases, and 14 bases lay in between. This CDR3 is built from 15 residues. Germline V gene data show CDR1 as LNHDA and CDR2 as SQIVND (reference sequence). The CDR3 nucleotides read TGTGCCAGTAGTATACAACTAGGCTTAGGTCAGCCCCAGCATTTT. Translated, it gives CASSIQLGLGQPQHF. The variable domain in full, completed from reference TRBV19 and TRBJ1-5, reads DGGITQSPKYLFRKEGQNVTLSCEQNLNHDAMYWYRQDPGQGLRLIYYSQIVNDFQKGDIAEGYSVSREKKESFPLTVTSAQKNPTAFYLCASSIQLGLGQPQHFGDGTRLSIL.

V usage is TRBV2 and J usage is TRBJ1-3, with no clear D. This CDR3 is built from 14 residues. Germline V gives CDR1 SNHLY, CDR2 FYNNEI. Trimming left V 8 bases short and J 4 bases short, with 15 bases between. The DNA for the CDR3 is TGTGCCAGCGTGCCCGTCACAAACGGAAACACCATATATTTT. This gives the protein CASVPVTNGNTIYF.

This chain connects TRBV27 to TRBJ1-6, with 7 positions matching TRBD1. V was pared by 5 bases and J by 11 bases, with 9 bases of the junction left unmatched. CDR3 length: 14 amino acids. Germline values: CDR1 MNHEY, CDR2 SMNVEV (reference sequence). The CDR3 loop reads CASSPRQGGTPLHF. The DNA for the CDR3 is TGTGCCAGCAGTCCTAGACAGGGCGGGACACCCCTCCACTTT.

V is TRBV3-1 (or the pseudogene TRBV3-2) and J is TRBJ2-7; TRBD1 agrees at 7 bases. V shed 6 bases, J shed 3 bases, and the junction held 5 bases outside the gene matches. The length of the CDR3 is 13 residues. Germline V gene lookup returns CDR1 LGHDT and CDR2 YNNKEL (reference sequence). The CDR3 DNA reads as TGTGCCAGCAGGCAGGGACAGAGCTACGAGCAGTACTTC. This encodes CASRQGQSYEQYF.

This clone was seen at least ten times. This chain uses TRBV19 with TRBJ2-2; unclear D gene. With 7 bases removed from V and 4 bases from J, the gap between germline ends came to 10 bases. From germline, CDR1 is LNHDA and CDR2 SQIVND (reference sequence). The CDR3 covers 13 residues. CDR3 sequence reads: CASTQLSTGELFF. For the CDR3, the DNA is TGTGCCAGTACACAGCTCTCCACCGGGGAGCTGTTTTTT.

This chain links TRBV27 with TRBJ2-3; maybe TRBD2 (6 bases). Germline V gives CDR1 MNHEY, CDR2 SMNVEV (reference sequence). This CDR3 has 15 residues. Trimming cost V 0 bases and J 4 bases, with 11 bases left between them. DNA for the CDR3: TGTGCCAGCAGTTTATCCCCCGGGAGATCAGATACGCAGTATTTT. Its protein is CASSLSPGRSDTQYF.

This rearrangement joins TRBV18 to TRBJ2-7, with D perhaps matching TRBD2 (6 bases). Trimming took 3 bases from V and 5 from J, leaving 14 bases between them. Per germline, CDR1 KGHSH and CDR2 LQKENI. The CDR3 runs 14 residues. This CDR3 is CASSPLGGNDEQYF. The CDR3 nucleotides read TGTGCCAGCTCACCGCTCGGAGGGAACGACGAGCAGTACTTC.

The chain couples TRBV18 to TRBJ2-7, with 7 bases lining up with TRBD1. CDR1 KGHSH and CDR2 LQKENI come from the germline V gene. The trim removed 1 base at V and 3 bases at J, leaving 9 bases unmatched. The CDR3 extends over 16 amino acids. CDR3 sequence reads: CASSPRVSRGLYEQYF. The CDR3 region has the DNA TGTGCCAGCTCACCACGGGTATCAAGGGGGCTCTACGAGCAGTACTTC.

The chain links TRBV5-4 to TRBJ2-7; 7 bases map to TRBD2. Per germline, CDR1 SGHNT and CDR2 YYREEE (reference sequence). The CDR3 has 14 residues. V lost 4 bases to trimming and J lost 4 bases; unmatched junction nucleotides: 8. The CDR3 DNA reads as TGTGCCAGCAGCATAGGACTAGGGCCATACGAGCAGTACTTC. Translation gives CASSIGLGPYEQYF.

This CDR3 is CASSQDPGQGRNTIYF. CDR3 nucleotide sequence: TGTGCCAGCAGCCAAGATCCCGGACAGGGTAGGAACACCATATATTTT. V is TRBV4-2 and J is TRBJ1-3; 8 positions agree with TRBD1. With 0 bases clipped from V and 7 bases from J, the junction kept 8 bases outside the gene matches. The CDR3 spans 16 residues. Germline loops: CDR1 LGHNA, CDR2 YNFKEQ.

The chain links TRBV19 to TRBJ1-3, with TRBD1 identical over 7 bases. The CDR3 contains 15 residues. Germline values: CDR1 LNHDA, CDR2 SQIVND (reference sequence). After removal of 4 bases from V and 0 bases from J, the junction contained 3 bases not matched to a gene. This CDR3 reads CASSTGQLSGNTIYF. The DNA for the CDR3 is TGTGCCAGTAGTACGGGACAGCTCTCTGGAAACACCATATATTTT.

The chain couples TRBV5-4 to TRBJ2-1; 8 positions agree with TRBD2. The germline V gene has CDR1 SGHNT and CDR2 YYREEE (reference sequence). V shed 3 bases, J shed 9 bases, and the junction held 11 bases outside the gene matches. This CDR3 is 15 amino acids long. Here the CDR3 reads CASSWKAGATSEQFF. The CDR3 DNA sequence: TGTGCCAGCAGCTGGAAAGCGGGGGCGACGAGTGAGCAGTTCTTC.

The chain joins TRBV24-1 to TRBJ1-2; 9 bases map to TRBD1. CDR1 and CDR2 from the germline V gene are KGHDR and SFDVKD. The CDR3 covers 13 residues. Germline trimming cut 7 bases from V and 8 bases from J; bases unmatched to any gene: 7. The CDR3, as DNA: TGTGCCACCAGCTCGGGGACAGGGTTCGGCTACACCTTC. Translated: CATSSGTGFGYTF.

This chain connects TRBV2 to TRBJ2-7; D uncertain. CDR3 size: 15 residues. Between the trimmed V and J ends, which lost 5 bases and 7 bases, there was a span of 21 bases. Germline loops: CDR1 SNHLY, CDR2 FYNNEI. CDR3 region: CASSSLSAGDTEQYF. CDR3 DNA sequence: TGTGCCAGCAGTTCCCTCTCCGCTGGCGACACAGAGCAGTACTTC.

Note on this clone: A junction boundary mismatches the germline segment, possibly from a read error. The rearrangement links TRBV6-2 or TRBV6-3 to TRBJ2-1, with 9 bases that match TRBD1. This CDR3 region has 16 residues. CDR1 and CDR2 from the germline V gene are MNHEY and SVGEGT. The CDR3 sequence is CASSYSPRGTGMMSLF. The CDR3 bases are TGTGCCAGCAGTTACTCCCCTAGAGGGACAGGGATGATGTCTCTCTTC.

The rearrangement links TRBV4-2 to TRBJ2-5, with TRBD2 matching over 10 bases. V trimming: 0 bases; J trimming: 5 bases; junction bases outside the gene matches: 9. The germline gives CDR1 LGHNA, CDR2 YNFKEQ. The CDR3 sequence is 17 residues long. The CDR3 DNA is TGTGCCAGCAGCCAAGATAGGAGAGCGGGGGGGCCGGAGACCCAGTACTTC. Translating gives CASSQDRRAGGPETQYF.

The chain carries TRBV3-1 (or the pseudogene TRBV3-2) and TRBJ2-4; the D gene is possibly TRBD2 (7 bases). The CDR3 spans 15 residues. V was trimmed by 1 base and J by 6 bases, leaving 13 bases between them. Germline CDR1 is LGHDT and CDR2 is YNNKEL (reference sequence). Here the CDR3 reads CASSQGRGGGNIQYF. The CDR3 DNA sequence: TGTGCCAGCAGCCAAGGGAGAGGGGGGGGAAACATTCAGTACTTC.